Listed below are T cell receptor beta chains from one sample, sequenced in a study of vaccination effects on CD4 cells after COVID-19. Here immunoSEQ multiplex PCR was the method, and the copy in TCRdb shows in-frame clones only, minus some. The sample gives 65,000 or so clones, less than 85% of which show up once; 2.8% is in the top ten. These receptors lack a known antigen. The specimen comprised CD4+ T cells from PBMCs cultured with HCoV-NL63 spike peptides, sampled before COVID-19 vaccination. These receptors came from a human donor who received a COVID-19 vaccine. The CDR3 runs from the conserved cysteine through the conserved F or W. The D gene is left open where the match is weak. Size is omitted from some rows. Given values are once, few, many or a class for expanded clones.

v_call	d_call	clone_size	j_call	cdr3_nt	cdr3_aa
TRBV3-1/TRBV3-2	.	.	TRBJ2-3	TGTGCCAGCAGTCGACAGAGCACAGATACGCAGTATTTT	CASSRQSTDTQYF
TRBV5-5	TRBD1	once	TRBJ1-1	TGTGCCAGCAGCCCGAGGTGGAGTCAGGGGGGCCCAAACACTGAAGCTTTCTTT	CASSPRWSQGGPNTEAFF
TRBV28	.	.	TRBJ1-5	TGTGCCAGCAGTCCGGGGACACCCAATCAGCCCCAGCATTTT	CASSPGTPNQPQHF
TRBV7-2	.	.	TRBJ2-1	TGTGCCAGCAGCCCCCTAGGGGGAACCTACAATGAGCAGTTCTTC	CASSPLGGTYNEQFF
TRBV12-3/TRBV12-4	.	.	TRBJ1-2	TGTGCCAGCAGTTTACGCAGCTATGGCTACACCTTC	CASSLRSYGYTF
TRBV18	TRBD1	.	TRBJ2-3	TGTGCCAGCTCATCCGGACAGGGTTGGACAGATACGCAGTATTTT	CASSSGQGWTDTQYF
TRBV7-2	.	.	TRBJ1-5	TGTGCCAGCAGCTTAGTAACCTATCAGCCCCAGCATTTT	CASSLVTYQPQHF
TRBV5-1	.	.	TRBJ2-3	TGCGCCAGTCGAACAGGTCAAGATACGCAGTATTTT	CASRTGQDTQYF
TRBV10-2	.	.	TRBJ1-2	TGCGCCAGCAGTGAACGGGGACCCGCCTATGGCTACACCTTC	CASSERGPAYGYTF
TRBV5-1	TRBD1	.	TRBJ2-3	TGCGCCAGCAGCCACGGGACAGGGGATACGCAGTATTTT	CASSHGTGDTQYF
TRBV20-1	TRBD2	.	TRBJ2-3	TGCAGTGCTAGTCCTTCTAGCGGGGGGTTCGGGGATACGCAGTATTTT	CSASPSSGGFGDTQYF
TRBV24-1	TRBD1	.	TRBJ2-1	TGTGCCACCAGTGACCCTAGGACAGGGGCCTACAATGAGCAGTTCTTC	CATSDPRTGAYNEQFF